This T cell receptor (beta chain) is drawn from a study of tumor-infiltrating lymphocytes in primary liver carcinoma. Overall study: Measuring roughly 4.2 to 11 cm across, the tumors were staged as T1-T3 N0M0.

With a constant-region primer, TCR beta cDNA was made from 450 to 550 ng of total RNA. Employing slightly modified ARM-PCR, three nested multiplex PCR rounds were run, and these gave rise to the TCR beta libraries. Using its own MiXCR run on the multiplex PCR reads, TCRdb lists one record per CDR3 protein. The repertoire consists of more than 100,000 distinct CDR3 sequences, with 65% to 75% occurring once and the leading ten covering about 8%. The study co-extracted DNA and RNA from around 20-30 mg of unsorted bulk tissue. This clonotype came up many times. The sequenced material came from tumor-adjacent normal liver tissue. The sequence was obtained from a woman aged 55-69 years with primary liver carcinoma and hepatitis B virus infection.

CDR3 in DNA: TGCAGCGTTGAAGGAGGGGGCGGGAGTACCAATGAGCAGTTCTTC. It is translated as CSVEGGGGSTNEQFF. The rearrangement joins TRBV29-1 to TRBJ2-1; D is perhaps TRBD1 or TRBD2 (7 bases each). Trimming shortened V by 1 base and J by 6 bases, and 16 bases separated the two germline ends. From germline, CDR1 is SQVTM and CDR2 ANQGSEA. The CDR3 is made up of 15 amino acids.